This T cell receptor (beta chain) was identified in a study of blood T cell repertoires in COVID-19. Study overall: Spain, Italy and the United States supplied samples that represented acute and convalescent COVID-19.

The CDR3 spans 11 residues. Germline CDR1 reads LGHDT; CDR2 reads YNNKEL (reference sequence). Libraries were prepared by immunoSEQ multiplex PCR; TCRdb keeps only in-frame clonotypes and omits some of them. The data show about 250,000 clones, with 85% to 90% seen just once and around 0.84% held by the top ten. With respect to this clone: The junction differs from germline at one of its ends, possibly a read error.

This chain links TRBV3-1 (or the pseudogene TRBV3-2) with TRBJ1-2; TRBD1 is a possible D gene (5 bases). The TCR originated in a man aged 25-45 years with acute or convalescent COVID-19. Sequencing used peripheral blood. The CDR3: CASSKDRGYTF. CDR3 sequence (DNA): TGTGCCAGCAGCAAAGACAGAGGCTACACCTTC.